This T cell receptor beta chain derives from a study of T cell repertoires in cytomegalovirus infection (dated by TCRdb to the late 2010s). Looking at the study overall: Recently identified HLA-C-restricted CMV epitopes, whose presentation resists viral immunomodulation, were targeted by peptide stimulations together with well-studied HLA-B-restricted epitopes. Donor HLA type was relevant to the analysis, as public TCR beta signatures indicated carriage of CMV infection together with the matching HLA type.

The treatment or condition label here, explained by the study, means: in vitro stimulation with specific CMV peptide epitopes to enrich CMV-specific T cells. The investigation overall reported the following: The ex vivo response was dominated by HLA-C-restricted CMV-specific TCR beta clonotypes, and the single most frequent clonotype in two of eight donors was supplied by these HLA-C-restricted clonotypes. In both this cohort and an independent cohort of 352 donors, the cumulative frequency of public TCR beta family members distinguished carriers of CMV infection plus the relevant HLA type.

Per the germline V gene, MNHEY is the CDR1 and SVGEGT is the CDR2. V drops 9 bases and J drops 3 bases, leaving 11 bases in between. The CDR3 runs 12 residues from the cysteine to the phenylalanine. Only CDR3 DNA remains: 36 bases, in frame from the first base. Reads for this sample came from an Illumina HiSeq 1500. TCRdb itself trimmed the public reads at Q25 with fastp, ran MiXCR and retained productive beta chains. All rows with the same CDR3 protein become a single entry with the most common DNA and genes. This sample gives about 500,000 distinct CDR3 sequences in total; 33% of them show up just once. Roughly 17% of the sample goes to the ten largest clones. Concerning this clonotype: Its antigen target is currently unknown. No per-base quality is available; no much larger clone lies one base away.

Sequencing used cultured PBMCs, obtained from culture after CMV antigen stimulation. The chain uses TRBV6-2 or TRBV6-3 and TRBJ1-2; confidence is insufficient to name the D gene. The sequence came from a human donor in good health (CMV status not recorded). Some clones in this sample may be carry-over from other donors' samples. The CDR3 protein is CASPGIYYGYTF. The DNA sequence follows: TGTGCCAGTCCCGGGATTTACTATGGCTACACCTTC.